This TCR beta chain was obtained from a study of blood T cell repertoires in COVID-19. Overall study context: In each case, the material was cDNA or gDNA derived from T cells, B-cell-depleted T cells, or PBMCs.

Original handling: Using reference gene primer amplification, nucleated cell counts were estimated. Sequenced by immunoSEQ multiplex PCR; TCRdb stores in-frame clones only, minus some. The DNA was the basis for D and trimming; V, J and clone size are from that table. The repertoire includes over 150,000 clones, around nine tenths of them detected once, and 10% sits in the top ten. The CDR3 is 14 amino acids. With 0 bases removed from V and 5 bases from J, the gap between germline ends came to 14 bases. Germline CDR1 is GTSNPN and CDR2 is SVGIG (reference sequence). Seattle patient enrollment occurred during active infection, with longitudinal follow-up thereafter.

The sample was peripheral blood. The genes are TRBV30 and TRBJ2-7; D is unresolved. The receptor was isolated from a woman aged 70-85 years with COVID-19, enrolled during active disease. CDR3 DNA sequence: TGTGCCTGGAGTGTAAGTTATGCACGCGACGAGCAGTACTTC. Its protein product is CAWSVSYARDEQYF.